These 27 T cell receptor beta chains originate from one sample sequenced in a study of blood T cell repertoires in COVID-19. Sequenced by immunoSEQ multiplex PCR; TCRdb stores in-frame clones only, minus some. Of about 110,000 clones in the sample, 81% were seen once. What was sequenced was peripheral blood. The receptors were sampled from a man older than 75 with acute or convalescent COVID-19.

The chain is built from TRBV6-1 and TRBJ1-2; 11 bases are shared with TRBD1. V gave up 0 bases and J gave up 7 bases; unmatched junction bases: 4. The length of the CDR3 is 15 residues. Germline CDR1 MNHNS, CDR2 SASEGT. The CDR3 region has the DNA TGTGCCAGCAGTGAAGCGGGGACAGGGGGTCTTGGCTACACCTTC. Its protein is CASSEAGTGGLGYTF.

The CDR3 region is CASSPRGRRTGELFF. For the CDR3, the DNA is TGTGCCAGTAGTCCGAGGGGGCGAAGGACCGGGGAGCTGTTTTTT. The chain carries TRBV19 and TRBJ2-2; 7 bases are a match to TRBD1. Germline assignment: CDR1 LNHDA and CDR2 SQIVND (reference sequence). The V and J ends lost 5 bases and 5 bases, in that order; junction bases with no gene match: 8. This CDR3 has 15 amino acids.

J is TRBJ2-2 and V is TRBV9; possibly TRBD1 for D (6 bases). With 4 bases removed from V and 3 bases from J, the gap between germline ends came to 13 bases. This CDR3 contains 15 residues. Germline values: CDR1 SGDLS, CDR2 YYNGEE. In DNA, the CDR3 is TGTGCCAGCAGCTCCGGACAGACGCACACCGGGGAGCTGTTTTTT. It is translated as CASSSGQTHTGELFF.

A word on this clone: Additional DNA sequences in this sample encode the identical CDR3. The gene calls are TRBV5-4 and TRBJ1-4; possibly TRBD1 for D (6 bases). Trimming removed 0 bases at V and 5 bases at J, with 11 bases between. Germline V CDR1 and CDR2: SGHNT, YYREEE (reference sequence). The CDR3 is made up of 15 amino acids. The CDR3 sequence: CASSLGGQGNEKLFF. DNA of the CDR3: TGTGCCAGCAGCTTGGGGGGGCAGGGAAATGAAAAACTGTTTTTT.

The CDR3 DNA follows: TGTGCCAGCAGCTTAACCCCAGGGGGTACTGAAGCTTTCTTT. Encoded protein: CASSLTPGGTEAFF. The rearrangement uses TRBV7-3 and TRBJ1-1, with 7 nucleotides matching TRBD1. There are 14 residues in the CDR3. V was pared by 0 bases and J by 5 bases, with 3 bases of the junction left unmatched. In germline, CDR1 is SGHTA, CDR2 FQGTGA.

This chain's CDR3 is CASSLVGTSGSYVEQFF. CDR3 in DNA: TGTGCCAGCAGCTTAGTGGGAACTAGCGGGAGCTATGTTGAGCAGTTCTTC. The gene calls are TRBV7-8 and TRBJ2-1, with 11 bases that match TRBD2. The trim removed 1 base at V and 9 bases at J, leaving 11 bases unmatched. In germline, CDR1 is SGHVS, CDR2 FQNEAQ. CDR3 length: 17 amino acids. Full variable domain (missing parts from reference TRBV7-8 and TRBJ2-1): GAGVSQSPRYKVAKRGQDVALRCDPISGHVSLFWYQQALGQGPEFLTYFQNEAQLDKSGLPSDRFFAERPEGSVSTLKIQRTQQEDSAVYLCASSLVGTSGSYVEQFFGPGTRLTVL.

V gene TRBV28 combines with J gene TRBJ2-1; D remains ambiguous. Germline CDR1 and CDR2: MDHEN and SYDVKM. CDR3 length: 12 residues. Deletions cut 4 bases from V and 2 bases from J, with 3 bases between. The CDR3 loop is CASSYTYNEQFF. CDR3 in DNA: TGTGCCAGCAGTTATACCTACAATGAGCAGTTCTTC.

This chain links TRBV7-2 with TRBJ2-2, with TRBD2 identical over 14 bases. Unmatched junction bases numbered 3, after V lost 4 bases and J lost 5 bases. The CDR3 loop spans 16 amino acids. Germline V gives CDR1 SGHTA, CDR2 FQGNSA. CDR3 sequence: CASSSGLAGVTGELFF. CDR3 nucleotide sequence: TGTGCCAGCAGCTCGGGACTAGCGGGAGTGACCGGGGAGCTGTTTTTT. Complete variable domain (other parts from reference TRBV7-2 and TRBJ2-2): GAGVSQSPSNKVTEKGKDVELRCDPISGHTALYWYRQSLGQGLEFLIYFQGNSAPDKSGLPSDRFSAERTGGSVSTLTIQRTQQEDSAVYLCASSSGLAGVTGELFFGEGSRLTVL.

As to this clone: One end of the junction does not line up with germline, which may come from a read error. The CDR3 region has the DNA TGTGCCAGCAGCCTAGCGCGAGCGGAGACGAATGAGCAGTTCTTC. This encodes CASSLARAETNEQFF. The chain links TRBV7-2 to TRBJ2-1; possible D gene TRBD2, 6 bases. The V gene's germline CDR1 is SGHTA and CDR2 FQGNSA. The CDR3 extends over 15 amino acids.

DNA for the CDR3: TGTGCCAGCAGTGGGGGAGGGTTGACGGGGCAGCCCCAGCATTTT. It codes for CASSGGGLTGQPQHF. This chain joins TRBV2 and TRBJ1-5; D is undetermined. Germline V gene sequence: CDR1 SNHLY, CDR2 FYNNEI. Deletions cut 4 bases from V and 7 bases from J, with 17 bases between. CDR3 length equals 15 residues.

V gene TRBV19 combines with J gene TRBJ1-1; perhaps TRBD1 as D (6 bases). This CDR3 spans 15 amino acids. The germline V and J ends were trimmed by 3 bases and 4 bases, with 15 bases remaining between them. The germline gives CDR1 LNHDA, CDR2 SQIVND (reference sequence). The CDR3 loop reads CASSIGDTLATEAFF. DNA of the CDR3: TGTGCCAGTAGTATCGGGGACACCTTGGCCACTGAAGCTTTCTTT.

J is TRBJ2-1 and V is TRBV5-1; 16 bases line up with TRBD2. V was clipped by 4 bases and J by 9 bases; unmatched bases: 7. The germline V gene encodes CDR1 SGHRS and CDR2 YFSETQ. CDR3 length equals 16 residues. CDR3: CASSPGTSGRASEQFF. The CDR3 region has the DNA TGCGCCAGCAGCCCTGGGACTAGCGGGAGGGCGAGTGAGCAGTTCTTC.

This chain connects TRBV15 to TRBJ2-4; unclear D gene. This CDR3 is 15 amino acids long. V lost 0 bases to trimming and J lost 4 bases, with 10 bases between them. Germline V gene data show CDR1 as LNHNV and CDR2 as YYDKDF (reference sequence). The CDR3 sequence: CATSRESGGKNIQYF. The CDR3 coding sequence is TGTGCCACCAGCAGAGAGTCAGGTGGGAAAAACATTCAGTACTTC.

The chain uses TRBV4-2 and TRBJ2-1, with D tentatively TRBD1 (5 bases). This CDR3 spans 14 amino acids. Germline V gives CDR1 LGHNA, CDR2 YNFKEQ. V lost 4 bases to trimming and J lost 1 base, with 8 bases between them. As DNA, the CDR3 is TGTGCCAGCAGCCGGGGCGAGTCCTACAATGAGCAGTTCTTC. It is translated as CASSRGESYNEQFF.

This clone was seen only a few times. The V and J genes are TRBV2 and TRBJ1-4, with D possibly matching TRBD1 (5 bases). V lost 4 bases and J lost 2, with 14 bases in between. The CDR3 sequence is 16 residues long. CDR1 is SNHLY, CDR2 FYNNEI, per germline. The CDR3 is CASSGQSSSTNEKLFF. CDR3 bases: TGTGCCAGCAGTGGACAGTCCTCGTCCACTAATGAAAAACTGTTTTTT.

The V call is TRBV19, the J call TRBJ1-5, with TRBD1 matching 9 bases. V dropped 3 bases and J dropped 2; count of bases not matched to a gene: 8. The germline V gene encodes CDR1 LNHDA and CDR2 SQIVND (reference sequence). The CDR3 extends over 17 amino acids. The CDR3 reads CASSMRDRAVGNQPQHF. The CDR3 region has the DNA TGTGCCAGTAGTATGAGGGACAGGGCGGTCGGCAATCAGCCCCAGCATTTT.

This sequence joins TRBV19 and TRBJ2-7, with 9 bases aligning to TRBD1. The CDR3 length is 15 residues. Germline loops: CDR1 LNHDA, CDR2 SQIVND (reference sequence). V lost 3 bases and J lost 0; bases outside the gene matches: 3. The CDR3, as DNA: TGTGCCAGTAGTATGGGGACAGGGAACTCCTACGAGCAGTACTTC. As protein: CASSMGTGNSYEQYF.

V is TRBV6-2 or TRBV6-3 and J is TRBJ2-1, with D unresolved. Trimming removed 4 bases at V and 10 bases at J, with 8 bases between. There are 11 residues in the CDR3. Germline V lookup: CDR1 MNHEY, CDR2 SVGEGT. The CDR3 DNA sequence: TGTGCCAGCAGTTCTTTGCGGGAGCAGTTCTTC. This encodes CASSSLREQFF.

This clone showed up just a few times. The J gene is TRBJ1-6, the V gene TRBV7-2; no reliable D call. The ends were cut back, 5 bases at V and 11 bases at J, with 16 bases in the middle. The CDR3 extends over 14 amino acids. The germline CDR1 and CDR2 sequences are SGHTA and FQGNSA. CDR3 sequence: CASSPDQSRPPLHF. The CDR3 DNA reads TGTGCCAGCAGCCCAGATCAAAGCAGGCCACCCCTCCACTTT.

The chain carries TRBV11-2 and TRBJ2-1; TRBD2 matches at 9 bases. Trimming cost V 4 bases and J 4 bases; bases outside gene matches: 2. This CDR3 spans 14 amino acids. Germline assignment: CDR1 SGHAT and CDR2 FQNNGV. The CDR3 DNA is TGTGCCAGCAGCTCTAGCGGGACTTACAATGAGCAGTTCTTC. Translating it yields CASSSSGTYNEQFF.

DNA for the CDR3: TGTGCCAGCAGTTACATGGGACAGGACACTGAAGCTTTCTTT. Its translation is CASSYMGQDTEAFF. The chain combines TRBV6-6 with TRBJ1-1; 8 nucleotides agree with TRBD1. V shed 2 bases, J shed 3 bases, and the junction held 2 bases outside the gene matches. Germline V lookup: CDR1 MNHNY, CDR2 SVGAGI (reference sequence). The CDR3 extends over 14 amino acids.

The chain combines TRBV5-4 with TRBJ2-5; 8 nucleotides agree with TRBD1. Germline trimming cut 4 bases from V and 5 bases from J; bases unmatched to any gene: 13. The CDR3 covers 16 residues. Germline assignment: CDR1 SGHNT and CDR2 YYREEE (reference sequence). The CDR3 here is CASSPPRSGGVETQYF. Here the CDR3 DNA reads TGTGCCAGCAGCCCCCCTCGATCAGGGGGCGTTGAGACCCAGTACTTC.

The CDR3 nucleotides are TGTGCCAGCAGTTTATATCTAGCGGGCGGCTCCTACGAGCAGTACTTC. It specifies CASSLYLAGGSYEQYF. The chain joins TRBV28 to TRBJ2-7; TRBD2 matches at 8 bases. Germline V gene data show CDR1 as MDHEN and CDR2 as SYDVKM. The CDR3 length is 16 residues. Trimming took 1 base from V and 0 from J; bases not matched to a gene: 5.

This clone was seen only a few times. The gene calls are TRBV7-9 and TRBJ2-1, with 9 bases fitting TRBD1. CDR3 length: 15 residues. V lost 5 bases, J lost 7 bases, and 9 bases stayed unmatched. CDR1 and CDR2 from the germline V gene are SEHNR and FQNEAQ (reference sequence). The CDR3 DNA reads as TGTGCCAGCAGCAATCCCTACAGGGGGCGGAATGAGCAGTTCTTC. Amino acids: CASSNPYRGRNEQFF. Complete variable domain (other parts from reference TRBV7-9 and TRBJ2-1): DTGVSQNPRHKITKRGQNVTFRCDPISEHNRLYWYRQTLGQGPEFLTYFQNEAQLEKSRLLSDRFSAERPKGSFSTLEIQRTEQGDSAMYLCASSNPYRGRNEQFFGPGTRLTVL.

This chain joins TRBV6-5 and TRBJ2-5; D gene uncertain. Trimming pared 2 bases from V and 4 bases from J, leaving 11 bases between. Germline V gene lookup returns CDR1 MNHEY and CDR2 SVGAGI. The CDR3 extends over 14 amino acids. The CDR3 here is CASSYGGSRETQYF. The CDR3 nucleotides read TGTGCCAGCAGTTACGGCGGATCAAGAGAGACCCAGTACTTC.

This rearrangement joins TRBV29-1 to TRBJ2-1; perhaps TRBD2 as D (7 bases). V gave up 0 bases and J gave up 3 bases, with 15 bases separating them. Germline CDR1 and CDR2: SQVTM and ANQGSEA. The CDR3 is 16 residues long. Here the CDR3 reads CSVEEGRGGNYNEQFF. The DNA for the CDR3 is TGCAGCGTTGAAGAGGGAAGGGGGGGCAACTACAATGAGCAGTTCTTC.

V is TRBV2 and J is TRBJ2-2; D remains unclear. Between the trimmed V and J ends, which lost 6 bases and 5 bases, there was a span of 7 bases. The CDR3 covers 12 residues. Germline CDR1 is SNHLY and CDR2 is FYNNEI. CDR3 protein: CASSPTTGELFF. The CDR3 coding sequence is TGTGCCAGCAGCCCAACAACCGGGGAGCTGTTTTTT.